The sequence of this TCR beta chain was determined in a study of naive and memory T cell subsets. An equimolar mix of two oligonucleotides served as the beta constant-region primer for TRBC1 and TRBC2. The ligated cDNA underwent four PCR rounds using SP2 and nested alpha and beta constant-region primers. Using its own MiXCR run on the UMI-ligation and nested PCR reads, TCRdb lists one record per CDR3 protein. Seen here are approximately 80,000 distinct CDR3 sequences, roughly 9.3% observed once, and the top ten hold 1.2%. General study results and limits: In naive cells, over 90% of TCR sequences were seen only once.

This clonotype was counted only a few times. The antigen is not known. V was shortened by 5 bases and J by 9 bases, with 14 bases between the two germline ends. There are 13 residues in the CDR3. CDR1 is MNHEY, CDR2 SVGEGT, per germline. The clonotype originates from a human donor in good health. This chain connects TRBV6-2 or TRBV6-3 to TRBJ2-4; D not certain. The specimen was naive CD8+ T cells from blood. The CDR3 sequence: CASSLSLVGIQYF. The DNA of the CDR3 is TGTGCCAGCAGTCTAAGCCTGGTCGGCATTCAGTACTTC.